This T cell receptor beta chain was sequenced during a study of T cell responses to AZD1222 COVID-19 vaccine. Points from the study as a whole: Breadth and depth of Spike-specific TCRs rose after two AZD1222 doses. The donor cohort was predominantly white British with a female majority, and clonal diversity may have been underestimated.

Data came from immunoSEQ multiplex PCR; TCRdb stores just in-frame clones and leaves some out. The sample has 150,000 or so clones; around nine tenths are singletons. There are 15 residues in the CDR3. CDR1 KGHDR and CDR2 SFDVKD come from the germline V gene. For this clone: The antigen is not known. The junction does not match germline at one end; this may be a read error.

This TCR was sampled from an adult in good health. This chain links TRBV24-1 with TRBJ2-2; unclear D gene. The material was peripheral blood, obtained on day 0 of AZD1222 vaccination. The CDR3 DNA sequence: TGTGCCACCAGTGATTTTGCGGCCAACACCCGGGAGCTGTTTTTT. Protein product: CATSDFAANTRELFF.